This TCR beta chain was sequenced during a study of cytomegalovirus exposure and HLA in healthy donors. With regard to this clone: The antigen is unknown.

A multiplex PCR was run with 60 Vbeta primers and 13 Jbeta primers. Generated by immunoSEQ multiplex PCR, the TCRdb table keeps only in-frame clones and is missing some. The sample includes roughly 80,000 clones, less than 80% of them seen just once. V lost 2 bases and J lost 1, with 11 bases in between. There are 15 residues in the CDR3. The germline CDR1 and CDR2 sequences are LNHDA and SQIVND (reference sequence). General observations from the study: The likely explanation for a cluster of highly shared sequence variants was sequencing artifact.

The sequence was obtained from a woman in her 50s in good health and CMV-seropositive. The chain has TRBV19 and TRBJ1-2; TRBD1 might be the D (6 bases). The sequenced sample consisted of PBMCs. The CDR3 protein is CASSIPAGVNYGYTF. CDR3 DNA: TGTGCCAGTAGTATACCGGCAGGGGTTAACTATGGCTACACCTTC.